Below are 24 T cell receptor beta chains sequenced from a single sample in a study of brain T cells in children with intractable seizures (dated by TCRdb to about 2021). Library preparation employed the immunoSEQ multiplex PCR assay. TCRdb's version of the immuneACCESS table is confined to in-frame rearrangements and falls short of the full clone set. An unresolved V gene accounts for under half of the shortfall where checked; the remainder is of unknown origin. The sample includes 300,000 to 400,000 clones, with about 94% observed a single time. The ten largest clones represent roughly 6% of the sample. The time point label on this specimen signifies: blood from clinic visit 5 months post-surgery; TSC patient then seizure free. The sample was peripheral blood, taken approximately 5 months after surgery. The receptors originated from a boy in the first two years of life with tuberous sclerosis and intractable seizures.

This chain joins TRBV5-1 and TRBJ1-1; TRBD1 aligns across 8 bases. The CDR3 is 17 amino acids. CDR1 SGHRS and CDR2 YFSETQ come from the germline V gene. The J segment lost 1 base and the V segment lost 0 bases, leaving 8 bases of the junction unmatched. DNA for the CDR3: TGCGCCAGCAGCTTGGACGGTCAGGGACAGGCGAACACTGAAGCTTTCTTT. Its translation is CASSLDGQGQANTEAFF.

The chain is built from TRBV30 and TRBJ2-7, with D perhaps matching TRBD2 (6 bases). V was shortened by 8 bases and J by 1 base, with 18 bases between the two germline ends. Germline V gene data show CDR1 as GTSNPN and CDR2 as SVGIG (reference sequence). The CDR3 is 14 residues long. The CDR3 loop is CAGYGGKTSYEQYF. In nucleotides, the CDR3 is TGTGCCGGTTACGGCGGGAAAACATCCTACGAGCAGTACTTC.

The J gene is TRBJ2-3, the V gene TRBV6-5, with D maybe TRBD2 (6 bases). CDR1 is MNHEY, CDR2 SVGAGI, per germline. There are 14 residues in the CDR3. The V end lost 8 bases, the J end lost 2 bases, and 14 bases lay between the germline ends. The CDR3 here is CASEWGDDTDTQYF. As DNA, the CDR3 is TGTGCCAGCGAGTGGGGGGACGACACAGATACGCAGTATTTT.

J is TRBJ2-7 and V is TRBV6-5; 7 bases are shared with TRBD1. The CDR3 has 15 amino acids. The germline V gene has CDR1 MNHEY and CDR2 SVGAGI. The trim removed 6 bases at V and 7 bases at J, leaving 15 bases unmatched. The CDR3: CASSSSGTDRWEQYF. The CDR3 nucleotides read TGTGCCAGCAGCTCGTCCGGGACAGATCGCTGGGAGCAGTACTTC.

This chain uses TRBV27 with TRBJ2-2, with a weak D call TRBD2 (6 bases). Trimming took 5 bases from V and 3 from J, leaving 19 bases between them. Germline CDR1 is MNHEY and CDR2 is SMNVEV (reference sequence). CDR3 size: 17 residues. CDR3 in DNA: TGTGCCAGCAGTCCAAGCACTGTGGGGGGACACACCGGGGAGCTGTTTTTT. It specifies CASSPSTVGGHTGELFF.

The gene calls are TRBV5-5 and TRBJ1-5; TRBD1 agrees at 7 bases. The CDR3 sequence is 16 residues long. The germline V gene encodes CDR1 SGHKS and CDR2 YYEKEE (reference sequence). The trim removed 6 bases at V and 6 bases at J, leaving 15 bases unmatched. CDR3 nucleotides: TGTGCCAGCAACCCAGAGGCAGGGGGTAGGGCTCAGCCCCAGCATTTT. As protein: CASNPEAGGRAQPQHF.

This chain uses TRBV30 with TRBJ2-5, with 7 bases aligning to TRBD1. This CDR3 comprises 11 residues. The V segment lost 3 bases and the J segment 6 bases; nucleotides outside the gene matches: 1. CDR1 and CDR2 (germline): GTSNPN, SVGIG (reference sequence). CDR3 nucleotide sequence: TGTGCCTGGAGACAGGGGAAGACCCAGTACTTC. It specifies CAWRQGKTQYF.

This chain links TRBV11-3 with TRBJ2-1; the match to TRBD2 covers 7 bases. After removal of 4 bases from V and 9 bases from J, the junction contained 6 bases not matched to a gene. The germline CDR1 and CDR2 sequences are SGHNT and YENEEA. CDR3 size: 13 residues. The DNA for the CDR3 is TGTGCCAGCAGCTCGGGGACGGGAGGTGAGCAGTTCTTC. This encodes CASSSGTGGEQFF.

V is TRBV20-1 and J is TRBJ2-3, with TRBD2 matching 7 bases. This CDR3 comprises 15 residues. CDR1 is DFQATT, CDR2 SNEGSKA, per germline (reference sequence). The V and J ends lost 5 bases and 0 bases, in that order; junction bases with no gene match: 8. The chain's CDR3 is CSAGGGGQSTDTQYF. For the CDR3, the DNA is TGCAGTGCTGGTGGGGGGGGTCAAAGCACAGATACGCAGTATTTT.

The gene calls are TRBV10-3 and TRBJ2-1; perhaps TRBD2 as D (5 bases). The germline gives CDR1 ENHRY, CDR2 SYGVKD. The CDR3 totals 19 residues. The germline V and J ends were trimmed by 0 bases and 0 bases, with 18 bases remaining between them. The DNA for the CDR3 is TGTGCCATCAGTGAGTCGAGGAGTGAGCGGTTGAGCTCCTACAATGAGCAGTTCTTC. As protein: CAISESRSERLSSYNEQFF.

The chain uses TRBV5-1 and TRBJ2-1, with D tentatively TRBD1 or TRBD2 (5 bases each). Germline values: CDR1 SGHRS, CDR2 YFSETQ. CDR3 size: 15 residues. V lost 0 bases and J 5 bases, leaving 12 bases between the germline ends. The CDR3 coding sequence is TGCGCCAGCAGCTTGGTGCGACGGGACGACAATGAGCAGTTCTTC. It yields the protein CASSLVRRDDNEQFF. The variable domain in full, with the rest retrieved from reference TRBV5-1 and TRBJ2-1, is KAGVTQTPRYLIKTRGQQVTLSCSPISGHRSVSWYQQTPGQGLQFLFEYFSETQRNKGNFPGRFSGRQFSNSRSEMNVSTLELGDSALYLCASSLVRRDDNEQFFGPGTRLTVL.

This clone was seen a single time. The genes are TRBV30 and TRBJ2-3; TRBD2 agrees at 8 bases. Germline V gene sequence: CDR1 GTSNPN, CDR2 SVGIG (reference sequence). Germline trimming cut 1 base from V and 3 bases from J; bases unmatched to any gene: 3. This CDR3 contains 14 residues. CDR3 coding DNA: TGTGCCTGGAGTGCTAGCGGGCTTACAGATACGCAGTATTTT. It specifies CAWSASGLTDTQYF.

The chain employs TRBV3-1 (or the pseudogene TRBV3-2) and TRBJ2-1; 9 positions agree with TRBD2. This CDR3 contains 17 residues. Germline-derived CDR1 and CDR2 are LGHDT and YNNKEL (reference sequence). V shed 4 bases and J 0 bases; nucleotides not matched to a gene: 7. CDR3 nucleotides: TGTGCCAGCAGCCCCCGCCGAGCGGGAGGCTCCTACAATGAGCAGTTCTTC. Translation: CASSPRRAGGSYNEQFF.

This clone was seen more than once but under ten times. V usage is TRBV9 and J usage is TRBJ1-6, with D tentatively TRBD1 (5 bases). The CDR3 spans 15 residues. CDR1 and CDR2 from the germline V gene are SGDLS and YYNGEE. Trimming stripped 0 bases from V and 9 bases from J, with 13 bases between. CDR3 bases: TGTGCCAGCAGCGTAGAGCCGAGACAGATTTCACCCCTCCACTTT. Translation: CASSVEPRQISPLHF.

CDR3 protein: CASSVGNPYEQYF. CDR3 sequence (DNA): TGTGCCAGCAGCGTAGGGAACCCCTACGAGCAGTACTTC. This chain joins TRBV9 and TRBJ2-7; D uncertain. CDR3 length: 13 residues. In germline, CDR1 is SGDLS, CDR2 YYNGEE. The V and J ends lost 0 bases and 2 bases respectively, with 6 bases between them.

The chain has TRBV20-1 and TRBJ1-2; maybe TRBD1 (5 bases). Trimming cost V 3 bases and J 7 bases, with 9 bases left between them. CDR1 is DFQATT and CDR2 is SNEGSKA in the germline V gene (reference sequence). CDR3 size: 11 residues. In DNA, the CDR3 is TGCAGTGCTAGTGCGGGGACTGGCTACACCTTC. It translates to CSASAGTGYTF.

The chain carries TRBV7-3 and TRBJ1-2; 7 positions agree with TRBD1. The germline V gene has CDR1 SGHTA and CDR2 FQGTGA. The junction had 15 bases not matched to a gene; V was cut back by 5 bases and J by 3 bases. CDR3 length: 17 residues. CDR3 in amino acids: CASSPYGGAGGDYGYTF. In DNA form, the CDR3 reads TGTGCCAGCAGCCCCTATGGTGGAGCAGGGGGGGACTATGGCTACACCTTC. Filled out from reference TRBV7-3 and TRBJ1-2, the complete variable domain reads GAGVSQTPSNKVTEKGKYVELRCDPISGHTALYWYRQSLGQGPEFLIYFQGTGAADDSGLPNDRFFAVRPEGSVSTLKIQRTERGDSAVYLCASSPYGGAGGDYGYTFGSGTRLTVV.

The chain couples TRBV10-2 to TRBJ2-1; 11 bases match TRBD1. V lost 2 bases, J lost 1 base, and 4 bases stayed unmatched. CDR3 length: 17 amino acids. Germline values: CDR1 WSHSY, CDR2 SAAADI. The CDR3 region is CASSEGTGGKSYNEQFF. The CDR3 DNA is TGCGCCAGCAGTGAGGGGACAGGGGGGAAGTCCTACAATGAGCAGTTCTTC.

The chain uses TRBV6-5 and TRBJ1-2; D is unresolved. The V gene lost 6 bases and the J gene lost 2 bases, with 13 bases spanning the gap. The germline V gene encodes CDR1 MNHEY and CDR2 SVGAGI. The length of the CDR3 is 14 residues. CDR3 residues: CASRPIGPNYGYTF. The DNA for the CDR3 is TGTGCCAGCAGACCGATAGGTCCGAACTATGGCTACACCTTC.

This chain connects TRBV2 to TRBJ2-3, with D perhaps matching TRBD1 or TRBD2 (5 bases each). The germline V gene encodes CDR1 SNHLY and CDR2 FYNNEI. The CDR3 consists of 19 residues. V dropped 6 bases and J dropped 3 bases, with 28 bases sitting between them. CDR3: CASSIHRDPSPSGTDTQYF. For the CDR3, the DNA is TGTGCCAGCAGCATACACCGGGACCCTTCCCCAAGTGGGACAGATACGCAGTATTTT.

This chain joins TRBV2 and TRBJ1-5, with D possibly matching TRBD1 (5 bases). V lost 3 bases and J lost 4, with 19 bases in between. The CDR3 length is 17 residues. Germline V CDR1 and CDR2: SNHLY, FYNNEI. The CDR3 DNA sequence: TGTGCCAGCAGTGAGAGTTACGGGGCAGCCCCAAATCAGCCCCAGCATTTT. Translation: CASSESYGAAPNQPQHF.

This chain uses TRBV19 with TRBJ2-7; TRBD1 matches at 7 bases. The CDR3 totals 15 residues. Germline CDR1 reads LNHDA; CDR2 reads SQIVND (reference sequence). With V trimmed by 5 bases and J by 1 base, 8 bases remained unmatched. The CDR3 nucleotides read TGTGCCAGTAGTGCGAGGGACAGTATTTCCTACGAGCAGTACTTC. This codes for CASSARDSISYEQYF.

V gene TRBV4-1 combines with J gene TRBJ2-7, with a weak D call TRBD1 (5 bases). Trimming shortened V by 4 bases and J by 0 bases, and 10 bases separated the two germline ends. Germline-derived CDR1 and CDR2 are MGHRA and YSYEKL. The CDR3 consists of 14 residues. CDR3 in DNA: TGCGCCAGCAGCCGACCCGACAGCTCCTACGAGCAGTACTTC. This gives the protein CASSRPDSSYEQYF.

The chain has TRBV24-1 and TRBJ1-1, with TRBD1 matching over 8 bases. The CDR3 extends over 12 amino acids. Germline CDR1 reads KGHDR; CDR2 reads SFDVKD. V shed 10 bases and J 3 bases; nucleotides not matched to a gene: 3. CDR3 loop: CATGQGDTEAFF. The CDR3 DNA reads TGTGCCACAGGACAGGGCGACACTGAAGCTTTCTTT.